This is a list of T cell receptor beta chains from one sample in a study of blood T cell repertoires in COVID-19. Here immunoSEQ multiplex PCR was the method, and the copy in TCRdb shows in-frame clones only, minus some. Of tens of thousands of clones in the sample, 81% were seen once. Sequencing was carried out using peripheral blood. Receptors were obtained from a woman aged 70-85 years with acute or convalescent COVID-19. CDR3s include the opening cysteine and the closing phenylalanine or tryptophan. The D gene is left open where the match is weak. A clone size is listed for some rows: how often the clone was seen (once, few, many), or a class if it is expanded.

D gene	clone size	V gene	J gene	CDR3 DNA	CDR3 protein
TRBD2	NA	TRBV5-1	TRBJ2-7	TGCGCCAGCAGCTCCGGGACTAGCGGATGGGGGCACGAGCAGTACTTC	CASSSGTSGWGHEQYF
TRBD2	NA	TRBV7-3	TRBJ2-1	TGTGCCAGCAGCATCGGACTAGCGGGAGACAATGAGCAGTTCTTC	CASSIGLAGDNEQFF
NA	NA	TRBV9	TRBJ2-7	TGTGCCAGCAGCGTTTCCGGGACACCTCCTATGTACTTC	CASSVSGTPPMYF
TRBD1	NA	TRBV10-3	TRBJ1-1	TGTGCCATCAGTCACCAGGGACAGGGGACTGAAGCTTTCTTT	CAISHQGQGTEAFF
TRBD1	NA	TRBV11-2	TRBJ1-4	TGTGCCAGCAGCCCAACCGGGACAGGGGCAACTAATGAAAAACTGTTTTTT	CASSPTGTGATNEKLFF
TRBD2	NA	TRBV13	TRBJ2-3	TGTGCCAGCAGCTTAAGTCTAGCGGGAGGCCTCCACACAGATACGCAGTATTTT	CASSLSLAGGLHTDTQYF
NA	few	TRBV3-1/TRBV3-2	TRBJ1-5	TGTGCCAGCAGCCAAGTATACAGTCAGCCCCAGCATTTT	CASSQVYSQPQHF
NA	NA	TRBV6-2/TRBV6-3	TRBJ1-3	TGTGCCAGCAGTACCGGGGGGAGGCATGAAAACACCATATATTTT	CASSTGGRHENTIYF
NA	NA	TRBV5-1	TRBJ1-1	TGCGCCAGCAGCACCACGGGGGGCGGGATCTTCACTGAAGCTTTCTTT	CASSTTGGGIFTEAFF
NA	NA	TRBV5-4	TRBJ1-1	TGTGCCAGCAGCTTGGCCAGGGTCTTTGGCACTGAAGCTTTCTTT	CASSLARVFGTEAFF
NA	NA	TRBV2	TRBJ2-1	TGTGCCAGCAGTGTTTCGAGAGCCTCCTACAATGAGCAGTTCTTC	CASSVSRASYNEQFF
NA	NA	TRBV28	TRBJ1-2	TGTGCCAGCAGTCCTTCGGTCGGGGTAGGAGGCTACACCTTC	CASSPSVGVGGYTF
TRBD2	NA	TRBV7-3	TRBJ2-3	TGTGCCAGCAGCTCCCAGTCCGGGACTAAGACAGATACGCAGTATTTT	CASSSQSGTKTDTQYF
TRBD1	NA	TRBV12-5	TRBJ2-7	TGTGCTAGTGGTAACCGGGACAGGGGGTACGAGCAGTACTTC	CASGNRDRGYEQYF
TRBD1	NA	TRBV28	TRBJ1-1	TGTGCCAGCAGTACAGACAGGGTGAGCACTGAAGCTTTCTTT	CASSTDRVSTEAFF
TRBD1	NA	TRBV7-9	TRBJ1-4	TGTGCCAGCAGCCTACAGGGGGGAACTAATGAAAAACTGTTTTTT	CASSLQGGTNEKLFF
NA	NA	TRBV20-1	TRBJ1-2	TGCAGTGCCCCAGGGGATGGCTACACCTTC	CSAPGDGYTF
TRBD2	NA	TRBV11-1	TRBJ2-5	TGTGCCAGCAGCTTAGCTCTTAGCGGGAGGACCAAGGAGACCCAGTACTTC	CASSLALSGRTKETQYF
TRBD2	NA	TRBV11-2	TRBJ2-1	TGTGCCAGCAGCTTGGTTAGCGGGGGGTCCTACAATGAGCAGTTCTTC	CASSLVSGGSYNEQFF
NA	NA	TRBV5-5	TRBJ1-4	TGTGCCAGCAGTCACGCACCGGGAAACCTAAATGAAAAACTGTTTTTT	CASSHAPGNLNEKLFF
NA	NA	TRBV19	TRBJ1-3	TGTGCCAGTAGTACCCGGGGGGCTGGAAACACCATATATTTT	CASSTRGAGNTIYF
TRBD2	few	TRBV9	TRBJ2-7	TGTGCCAGCAGCCCCCGGTTTAGCGGGAGTGGCGAGCAGTACTTC	CASSPRFSGSGEQYF
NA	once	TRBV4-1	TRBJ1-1	TGCGCCAGCAGCCTCGGACACGCGAACACTGAAGCTTTCTTT	CASSLGHANTEAFF
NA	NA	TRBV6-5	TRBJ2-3	TGTGCCAGCAGAGACCACTCAGGGGATACGCAGTATTTT	CASRDHSGDTQYF
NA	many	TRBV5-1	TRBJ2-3	TGCGCCAGCAGGGTAACGGGGGGCACAGATACGCAGTATTTT	CASRVTGGTDTQYF
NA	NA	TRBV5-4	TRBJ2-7	TGTGCCAGCAGCGGGGACACCCTAAGCTATTCCTACGAGCAGTACTTC	CASSGDTLSYSYEQYF
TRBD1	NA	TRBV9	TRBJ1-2	TGTGCCAGCAGCGTCCCACAGGGGGATTTAGGTGGCTACACCTTC	CASSVPQGDLGGYTF
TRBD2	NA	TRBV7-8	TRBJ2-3	TGTGCCAGCAGCTTGACTAGCAGCACAGATACGCAGTATTTT	CASSLTSSTDTQYF